The 24 T cell receptor beta chains in this list originate from one sample, sequenced in a study of early T cells in non-severe SARS-CoV-2 infection. Using its own MiXCR run on the 5' RACE reads, TCRdb lists one record per CDR3 protein. Altogether 80,000 to 95,000 distinct CDR3 sequences are present, roughly 13% being singletons, with the ten largest covering approximately 1.3%. Sequenced material: whole blood. The receptors were gathered from an adult who was a healthcare worker with PCR-confirmed SARS-CoV-2 infection or an uninfected control (not recorded which).

This chain connects TRBV7-8 to TRBJ2-2; 9 bases are shared with TRBD1. V gave up 1 base and J gave up 5 bases; unmatched junction bases: 5. Per the germline V gene, CDR1 is SGHVS and CDR2 is FQNEAQ. This CDR3 comprises 16 residues. The CDR3 is CASSLVGQGFTGELFF. CDR3 in DNA: TGTGCCAGCAGCTTAGTGGGACAGGGCTTTACCGGGGAGCTGTTTTTT.

This clonotype has only a few counts. V and J are TRBV3-1 and TRBJ1-4; a weak D match, TRBD1 (5 bases). With 4 bases removed from V and 9 bases from J, the gap between germline ends came to 18 bases. The CDR3 is 15 residues long. Germline lookup yields CDR1 LGHDT and CDR2 YNNKEL (reference sequence). The CDR3 here is CASSLHLRGDKKLFF. The CDR3 DNA follows: TGTGCCAGCAGCCTCCATCTTAGGGGAGATAAAAAACTGTTTTTT.

CDR3 coding DNA: TGTGCCAGCCTTCATTCACAGGCTTATGGCTACACCTTC. Protein sequence: CASLHSQAYGYTF. The rearrangement joins TRBV2 to TRBJ1-2; tentative D call: TRBD1 (5 bases). Per the germline V gene, CDR1 is SNHLY and CDR2 is FYNNEI. The CDR3 loop spans 13 amino acids. Trimming removed 8 bases from V and 5 bases from J, with 15 bases in between.

The chain carries TRBV5-1 and TRBJ1-1, with TRBD1 as a possible D gene (6 bases). This CDR3 has 16 amino acids. Germline-derived CDR1 and CDR2 are SGHRS and YFSETQ. The ends were cut back, 3 bases at V and 0 bases at J, with 15 bases in the middle. CDR3 sequence: CASSSPGGIMNTEAFF. CDR3 DNA sequence: TGCGCCAGCAGCTCCCCGGGGGGCATCATGAACACTGAAGCTTTCTTT.

The rearrangement links TRBV10-3 to TRBJ1-1, with a possible D match to TRBD1 (5 bases). The germline V gene encodes CDR1 ENHRY and CDR2 SYGVKD. With 3 bases removed from V and 3 bases from J, the gap between germline ends came to 11 bases. CDR3 length: 14 residues. In nucleotides, the CDR3 is TGTGCCATCAGTGAAGTTCAGGGCGACACTGAAGCTTTCTTT. The encoded protein is CAISEVQGDTEAFF.

This clonotype was seen only a few times. This sequence joins TRBV3-1 and TRBJ1-1, with TRBD1 identical over 8 bases. Looked up from germline, CDR1 is LGHDT and CDR2 is YNNKEL (reference sequence). V was pared by 1 base and J by 7 bases, with 2 bases of the junction left unmatched. CDR3 length equals 13 residues. The DNA of the CDR3 is TGTGCCAGCAGCCAAGTGACAGGGGTTGAAGCTTTCTTT. It encodes CASSQVTGVEAFF.

This clonotype was picked up many times. The rearrangement joins TRBV30 to TRBJ2-6; 7 positions agree with TRBD1. This CDR3 is 16 amino acids long. Germline V gene lookup returns CDR1 GTSNPN and CDR2 SVGIG (reference sequence). The V and J ends lost 4 bases and 2 bases, in that order; junction bases with no gene match: 8. The CDR3 coding sequence is TGTGCCTGGAAGAGACAGGGCGTGACTGGGGCCAACGTCCTGACTTTC. It translates to CAWKRQGVTGANVLTF.

This chain uses TRBV5-1 with TRBJ2-1; D call uncertain. Trimming left V 3 bases short and J 6 bases short, with 16 bases between. CDR1 and CDR2 (germline): SGHRS, YFSETQ. This CDR3 contains 15 residues. The CDR3 DNA follows: TGCGCCAGCAGCTGGGCCCGACTGACCGTCAATGAGCAGTTCTTC. The encoded protein is CASSWARLTVNEQFF.

Regarding this clonotype: A much bigger clone sits one base away, suggesting this may be a read error. The V and J genes are TRBV5-5 and TRBJ1-6; the D is unclear. From germline, CDR1 is SGHKS and CDR2 YYEKEE (reference sequence). Trimming took off 7 bases at V and 2 bases at J, with 16 bases between the two ends. The CDR3 covers 16 residues. The CDR3 sequence: CASGPRVTAYNSPLHF. The CDR3 bases are TGTGCCAGCGGCCCGAGGGTCACGGCCTATAATTCACCCCTCCACTTT.

This clonotype has just a few counts. CDR3 amino acids: CASSLEPGLASDTQYF. Here the CDR3 DNA reads TGTGCCAGCAGCTTAGAGCCGGGACTAGCGTCAGATACGCAGTATTTT. The chain joins TRBV7-9 to TRBJ2-3; 10 nucleotides line up with TRBD2. Germline trimming cut 1 base from V and 4 bases from J; bases unmatched to any gene: 5. Germline loops: CDR1 SEHNR, CDR2 FQNEAQ (reference sequence). The CDR3 consists of 16 residues.

In its sample, this clonotype was seen many times. CDR3 nucleotide sequence: TGTGCCAGCAGACAGGGTCGGCGCACCGGGGAGCTGTTTTTT. Protein sequence: CASRQGRRTGELFF. The chain has TRBV6-1 and TRBJ2-2, with D maybe TRBD1 (6 bases). The CDR3 is made up of 14 amino acids. Trimming took 6 bases from V and 4 from J, leaving 12 bases between them. The germline CDR1 and CDR2 sequences are MNHNS and SASEGT.

Many counts were recorded for this clonotype. The chain carries TRBV6-5 and TRBJ2-2; 8 bases fit TRBD2. V dropped 7 bases and J dropped 3; count of bases not matched to a gene: 13. Germline V gene lookup returns CDR1 MNHEY and CDR2 SVGAGI. The CDR3 sequence is 17 residues long. For the CDR3, the DNA is TGTGCCAGCAAAGACGGAGCTAGCGGGTTGGACACCGGGGAGCTGTTTTTT. Translated: CASKDGASGLDTGELFF.

This CDR3 is CSAIGNPQETQYF. In DNA, the CDR3 is TGCAGTGCTATCGGGAACCCCCAAGAGACCCAGTACTTC. The chain links TRBV20-1 to TRBJ2-5, with a tentative D call TRBD2 (5 bases). The CDR3 loop spans 13 amino acids. CDR1 and CDR2 (germline): DFQATT, SNEGSKA (reference sequence). Deletions cut 4 bases from V and 1 base from J, with 10 bases between.

This clonotype was found many times. This sequence joins TRBV7-9 and TRBJ1-4, with a weak D call TRBD1 (6 bases). Trimming pared 0 bases from V and 6 bases from J, leaving 14 bases between. Germline lookup yields CDR1 SEHNR and CDR2 FQNEAQ (reference sequence). The CDR3 is made up of 16 amino acids. The CDR3: CASSLADRMDDEKLFF. CDR3 DNA sequence: TGTGCCAGCAGCTTAGCTGACAGGATGGACGATGAAAAACTGTTTTTT.

This clonotype was observed at least ten times. CDR3 nucleotide sequence: TGTGCCAGCAGTGAAGGATCTCCATCTCAGTGGTGGGGGTCCAACGAGCAGTACTTC. Protein product: CASSEGSPSQWWGSNEQYF. The rearrangement links TRBV6-1 to TRBJ2-7; D is possibly TRBD1 or TRBD2 (5 bases each). This CDR3 region has 19 residues. Germline V lookup: CDR1 MNHNS, CDR2 SASEGT. V shed 1 base and J shed 5 bases, with 27 bases lying between them.

This clonotype was detected ten times or more. V gene TRBV15 combines with J gene TRBJ2-1; possibly TRBD2 for D (6 bases). The CDR3 contains 15 residues. The germline CDR1 and CDR2 sequences are LNHNV and YYDKDF (reference sequence). V was pared by 0 bases and J by 5 bases, with 11 bases between. CDR3 bases: TGTGCCACCAGCAGAGAGCCTACGGGGGACAATGAGCAGTTCTTC. Encoded protein: CATSREPTGDNEQFF.

Only a few counts were recorded for this clonotype. The chain recombines TRBV6-2 or TRBV6-3 with TRBJ1-2, with D possibly matching TRBD1 (5 bases). This CDR3 is 15 amino acids long. From germline, CDR1 is MNHEY and CDR2 SVGEGT. Trimming removed 6 bases at V and 3 bases at J, with 17 bases between. CDR3 sequence (DNA): TGTGCCAGCAGCCCCCCATGGTGGGGGGACTATGGCTACACCTTC. Amino acid sequence: CASSPPWWGDYGYTF.

The V call is TRBV6-6, the J call TRBJ1-5; tentatively, D is TRBD1 (6 bases). CDR3 length equals 15 residues. Germline V gene sequence: CDR1 MNHNY, CDR2 SVGAGI (reference sequence). With 6 bases removed from V and 0 bases from J, the gap between germline ends came to 12 bases. CDR3 DNA: TGTGCCAGCAGCTTGTACAGGGATAGCAATCAGCCCCAGCATTTT. The encoded protein is CASSLYRDSNQPQHF.

This clonotype was detected a few times. CDR3 region: CASSLSGFAEAFF. CDR3 bases: TGTGCCAGCAGTTTGTCGGGGTTCGCTGAAGCTTTCTTT. The chain has TRBV12-3 or TRBV12-4 and TRBJ1-1; no clear D. This CDR3 spans 13 amino acids. Deletions cut 3 bases from V and 6 bases from J, with 11 bases between.

This clonotype was seen more than once but under ten times. The chain employs TRBV4-2 and TRBJ1-2; D is perhaps TRBD1 (5 bases). Per the germline V gene, CDR1 is LGHNA and CDR2 is YNFKEQ. The CDR3 covers 15 residues. The V end was cut by 0 bases, the J end by 2 bases, with 10 bases between. The CDR3 coding sequence is TGTGCCAGCAGCCAAGATCGGGGGATGAACTATGGCTACACCTTC. Protein product: CASSQDRGMNYGYTF.

This clonotype came up a few times. The rearrangement uses TRBV12-3 or TRBV12-4 and TRBJ2-6; no firm D call. The length of the CDR3 is 16 residues. The V end was cut by 5 bases, the J end by 0 bases, with 11 bases between. The CDR3 bases are TGTGCCAGCAGTACTGAGCTCCCCTCTGGGGCCAACGTCCTGACTTTC. Translated, it gives CASSTELPSGANVLTF.

This clonotype was found a few times. The chain joins TRBV18 to TRBJ2-6; tentative D call: TRBD2 (7 bases). The CDR3 is 17 residues long. The germline V and J ends were trimmed by 6 bases and 2 bases, with 17 bases remaining between them. Germline V CDR1 and CDR2: KGHSH, LQKENI. CDR3 sequence (DNA): TGTGCCAGCTCTACAGGGAGGGATCGGCCTGGGGCCAACGTCCTGACTTTC. Encoded protein: CASSTGRDRPGANVLTF.

This clonotype was seen at least ten times. The chain has TRBV29-1 and TRBJ2-7; 7 positions agree with TRBD2. The V gene's germline CDR1 is SQVTM and CDR2 ANQGSEA. The CDR3 is made up of 16 amino acids. V gave up 3 bases and J gave up 1 base; unmatched junction bases: 12. The CDR3 nucleotides are TGCAGCGTTGACGCGGGCAGGCCCGGGAGGTCCTACGAGCAGTACTTC. Translation: CSVDAGRPGRSYEQYF.

About this clonotype itself: This may be a read error: a much more frequent sequence differs by one nucleotide. The CDR3 spells CASSPQGWIYGYTF. The DNA for the CDR3 is TGTGCCAGCAGCCCCCAGGGGTGGATCTATGGCTACACCTTC. The chain couples TRBV6-5 to TRBJ1-2; D possibly corresponds to TRBD1 (6 bases). Trimming took 6 bases from V and 4 from J, leaving 15 bases between them. The CDR3 runs to 14 residues. The germline gives CDR1 MNHEY, CDR2 SVGAGI.